This TCR beta chain was recorded in a study of blood T cell repertoires in COVID-19. The V and J ends lost 3 bases and 5 bases respectively, with 13 bases between them. The CDR3 covers 15 residues. The germline CDR1 and CDR2 sequences are LNHDA and SQIVND (reference sequence). This clone was counted only a few times. The protocol was immunoSEQ multiplex PCR, while the TCRdb copy is restricted to in-frame clones and leaves out a portion. The table lists about 68,000 clones, 80% to 90% of them singletons. This receptor was taken from a woman in her sixties or seventies with acute or convalescent COVID-19. Material: peripheral blood. This chain links TRBV19 with TRBJ2-2; D might be TRBD2 (6 bases). The CDR3 sequence is CASSIETRGTGELFF. The CDR3 nucleotides are TGTGCCAGTAGTATCGAGACTAGAGGAACCGGGGAGCTGTTTTTT.